The T cell receptor beta chain described here comes from a study of T cells in Graves' hyperthyroidism and ophthalmopathy. Study-wide results and caveats: The blood repertoire included most of the expanded thyroid clonotypes above 0.001.

CDR1 is DFQATT and CDR2 is SNEGSKA in the germline V gene (reference sequence). The CDR3 runs 11 residues. The V gene lost 5 bases and the J gene lost 3 bases, with 7 bases spanning the gap. In this sample, this clonotype turned up a few times. The antigen is unknown. Amplified TCR beta CDR3 regions derived from RNA transcripts. The primer set for the first-round RT-PCR of the TCR CDR3 was HTBI. TCRdb re-called the multiplex PCR reads through MiXCR, storing one row per CDR3 protein. Of over 200,000 distinct CDR3 sequences in the sample, roughly 15% were seen once. The hyperthyroidism was newly diagnosed and had lasted under 2 months; the patients were aged 18 to 65. The study collected blood at first hyperthyroidism diagnosis, before any ophthalmopathy symptoms arose.

The clonotype comes from a woman aged 40 to 55 with Graves' hyperthyroidism that later progressed to Graves' ophthalmopathy. Material: blood. This chain joins TRBV20-1 and TRBJ1-1; maybe TRBD1 (5 bases). CDR3 amino acids: CSARQYTEAFF. The CDR3 DNA reads TGCAGTGCTCGACAGTACACTGAAGCTTTCTTT.